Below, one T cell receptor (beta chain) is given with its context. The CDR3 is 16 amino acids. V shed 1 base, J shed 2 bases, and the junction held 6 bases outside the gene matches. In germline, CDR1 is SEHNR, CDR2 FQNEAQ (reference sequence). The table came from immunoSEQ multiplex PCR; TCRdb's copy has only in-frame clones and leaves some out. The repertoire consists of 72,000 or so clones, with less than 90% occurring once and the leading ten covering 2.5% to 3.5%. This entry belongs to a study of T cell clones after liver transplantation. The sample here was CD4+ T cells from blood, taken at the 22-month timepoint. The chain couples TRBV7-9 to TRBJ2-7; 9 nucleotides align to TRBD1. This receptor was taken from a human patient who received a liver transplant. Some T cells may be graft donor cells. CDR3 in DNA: TGTGCCAGCAGCTTAGATGTGGGACAGGGAGCCTACGAGCAGTACTTC. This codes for CASSLDVGQGAYEQYF.